Below, 14 T cell receptor beta chains from the same sample are listed, as sequenced in a study of blood T cell repertoires in COVID-19. Here immunoSEQ multiplex PCR was the method, and the copy in TCRdb shows in-frame clones only, minus some. The table shows approximately 310,000 clones, with about 89% occurring only once. Sequenced sample: PBMCs or T cells enriched from blood (not recorded which). These receptors originate from a man between 60 and 70 years old who had recovered from COVID-19.

This clone was detected only once. The chain links TRBV28 to TRBJ1-1; D is unresolved. The V end lost 6 bases, the J end lost 2 bases, and 16 bases lay between the germline ends. The CDR3 has 15 amino acids. Germline V gene data show CDR1 as MDHEN and CDR2 as SYDVKM. The CDR3 coding sequence is TGTGCCAGCAGGGGTTATCGAGGAGATAACACTGAAGCTTTCTTT. It specifies CASRGYRGDNTEAFF.

This chain uses TRBV19 with TRBJ2-2, with D possibly being TRBD1 (6 bases). Germline lookup yields CDR1 LNHDA and CDR2 SQIVND (reference sequence). The CDR3 runs 14 residues. V was trimmed by 7 bases and J by 5 bases, leaving 14 bases between them. CDR3: CASTWGPGTGELFF. The CDR3 DNA follows: TGTGCCAGTACATGGGGGCCTGGGACCGGGGAGCTGTTTTTT. The full variable domain, completed using reference TRBV19 and TRBJ2-2, is DGGITQSPKYLFRKEGQNVTLSCEQNLNHDAMYWYRQDPGQGLRLIYYSQIVNDFQKGDIAEGYSVSREKKESFPLTVTSAQKNPTAFYLCASTWGPGTGELFFGEGSRLTVL.

The V call is TRBV4-2, the J call TRBJ2-3, with 10 bases aligning to TRBD2. The trim removed 3 bases at V and 0 bases at J, leaving 3 bases unmatched. Germline V gene data show CDR1 as LGHNA and CDR2 as YNFKEQ. The CDR3 runs 16 residues. CDR3 DNA sequence: TGTGCCAGCAGCCAGGTTAGCGGGAGGAGCACAGATACGCAGTATTTT. This encodes CASSQVSGRSTDTQYF.

This clone was detected a few times. The rearrangement uses TRBV6-5 and TRBJ1-2; a possible D gene is TRBD1 (5 bases). Looked up from germline, CDR1 is MNHEY and CDR2 is SVGAGI. With 6 bases removed from V and 1 base from J, the gap between germline ends came to 9 bases. CDR3 length equals 13 residues. As DNA, the CDR3 is TGTGCCAGCAGCTCGACAGATAACTATGGCTACACCTTC. Translating gives CASSSTDNYGYTF.

The chain combines TRBV7-9 with TRBJ2-3; no firm D call. CDR3 length: 15 residues. The V gene lost 3 bases and the J gene lost 0 bases, with 10 bases spanning the gap. Germline V gives CDR1 SEHNR, CDR2 FQNEAQ (reference sequence). This CDR3 reads CASSFLYESTDTQYF. In DNA, the CDR3 is TGTGCCAGCAGCTTCTTGTATGAGAGCACAGATACGCAGTATTTT.

The rearrangement uses TRBV6-2 or TRBV6-3 and TRBJ2-1; TRBD2 is a possible D gene (5 bases). CDR3 length: 12 residues. V was shortened by 6 bases and J by 6 bases, with 9 bases between the two germline ends. Germline CDR1 reads MNHEY; CDR2 reads SVGEGT. The CDR3 spells CASSSSGNEQFF. DNA for the CDR3: TGTGCCAGCAGCAGCAGCGGCAATGAGCAGTTCTTC.

The rearrangement uses TRBV4-3 and TRBJ2-7, with D tentatively TRBD1 (6 bases). The germline V gene encodes CDR1 LGHNA and CDR2 YSLEER. V was pared by 1 base and J by 2 bases, with 18 bases between. This CDR3 is 17 amino acids long. The CDR3 DNA sequence: TGCGCCAGCAGCCAAGCAAACAGGGCCCTAAACCCCTACGAGCAGTACTTC. It translates to CASSQANRALNPYEQYF.

The chain couples TRBV11-2 to TRBJ1-6; 8 nucleotides match TRBD1. The CDR3 runs 17 residues. Losses at the gene ends were 5 bases for V and 6 bases for J; bases not matched to a gene: 12. CDR1 is SGHAT, CDR2 FQNNGV, per germline. The CDR3 coding sequence is TGTGCCAGCAGCCCAAGGTCACAGGGGGGCAGTAATTCACCCCTCCACTTT. It codes for CASSPRSQGGSNSPLHF.

The V call is TRBV3-1 (or the pseudogene TRBV3-2), the J call TRBJ1-1; 10 bases match TRBD1. This CDR3 has 16 residues. CDR1 is LGHDT and CDR2 is YNNKEL in the germline V gene (reference sequence). V shed 0 bases, J shed 6 bases, and the junction held 7 bases outside the gene matches. The CDR3: CASSQELWDRGAEAFF. CDR3 sequence (DNA): TGTGCCAGCAGCCAAGAATTGTGGGACAGGGGCGCTGAAGCTTTCTTT.

V usage is TRBV4-3 and J usage is TRBJ2-1, with D perhaps TRBD1 (6 bases). Trimming shortened V by 2 bases and J by 8 bases, and 13 bases separated the two germline ends. The CDR3 is 14 amino acids. CDR1 LGHNA and CDR2 YSLEER come from the germline V gene. CDR3 sequence reads: CASSQTSNRDEQFF. The CDR3 DNA reads as TGCGCCAGCAGCCAAACCTCTAACAGGGATGAGCAGTTCTTC.

V is TRBV7-2 and J is TRBJ2-5; TRBD2 matches 8 bases. CDR3 length equals 16 residues. V was clipped by 5 bases and J by 2 bases; unmatched bases: 10. In germline, CDR1 is SGHTA, CDR2 FQGNSA. CDR3 sequence (DNA): TGTGCCAGCAGCCCGGGACTAGGGGGAAATCAAGAGACCCAGTACTTC. Translating gives CASSPGLGGNQETQYF.

This chain connects TRBV6-1 to TRBJ1-5, with TRBD1 as a possible D gene (5 bases). This CDR3 spans 14 amino acids. CDR1 MNHNS and CDR2 SASEGT come from the germline V gene. V was shortened by 3 bases and J by 10 bases, with 16 bases between the two germline ends. In DNA form, the CDR3 reads TGTGCCAGCAGTGATCGGGCCAGGGCGGAACCCCAGCATTTT. Translated, it gives CASSDRARAEPQHF.

In DNA form, the CDR3 reads TGTGCCATCAGGGGGACAGGGGGAGGAACTGAAGCTTTCTTT. Amino acids: CAIRGTGGGTEAFF. The chain joins TRBV10-3 to TRBJ1-1, with 11 bases matching TRBD1. The germline V gene encodes CDR1 ENHRY and CDR2 SYGVKD. V dropped 6 bases and J dropped 5; count of bases not matched to a gene: 5. CDR3 length: 14 amino acids.

The J gene is TRBJ1-4, the V gene TRBV4-3; 8 nucleotides agree with TRBD1. CDR3 length equals 16 residues. Germline V gives CDR1 LGHNA, CDR2 YSLEER. The V and J ends lost 4 bases and 6 bases, in that order; junction bases with no gene match: 10. CDR3 sequence reads: CASSRDPGQVYEKLFF. As DNA, the CDR3 is TGCGCCAGCAGCCGAGATCCGGGACAGGTTTATGAAAAACTGTTTTTT.